This record looks at one T cell receptor (beta chain) sequence and its context. Its antigen is currently not known. Base qualities are missing; no much larger clone stands one base away. What the time point label conveys for this sample: tumor resected at nephrectomy. This sample's treatment or condition label indicates: 15 Gy SBRT to primary tumor, nephrectomy 4 weeks later. The samples were obtained from a clinical trial, where primary renal cell carcinomas were treated with 15 Gy stereotactic body radiation therapy and then removed by nephrectomy 4 weeks afterward. Renal cell carcinoma with clear cell pathology was present in all patients. Tumors were dissociated mechanically, digested with collagenase/hyaluronidase at 37 degrees C, processed in gentleMACS C tubes, and stored in liquid nitrogen. Genomic DNA for TCR sequencing was prepared using the QIAamp DNA Blood Mini Kit (Qiagen). The analyses included only samples that passed all quality control checks.

The CDR3 goes from the cysteine to the phenylalanine over 14 residues. Only the CDR3 DNA stays, 42 bases, in frame from base 1. Sequences KGHSH (CDR1) and LQKENI (CDR2) are obtained from the germline V gene. V loses 4 bases, J loses 1 base, and the germline ends lie 10 bases apart. The immunoSEQ kit was used, according to the manufacturer's recommendations, to generate TCR beta libraries from genomic DNA. For library preparation, a first multiplex PCR was performed with proprietary primers, followed by a second PCR in which unique barcodes were added, and bead cleanups were performed after each round. A positive control reaction and a negative control reaction, both provided in the kit, were run with every batch of samples. The final libraries underwent checking on an Agilent 4200 TapeStation D1000 ScreenTape, volumetric pooling, and quantification by qPCR. Sequencing was performed on an Illumina NextSeq500 using a MidOutput 150-cycle cartridge, with 156 Read1 cycles, 15 Index1 cycles, and the kit custom primers. The pooled library was loaded at approximately 0.95 pM with a roughly 20% PhiX control spike-in. The original pipeline was this. The vendor-processed data were analyzed in R, and a clonotype was defined as all T cells that share the same CDR3 nucleotide sequence. In the clone abundance analyses, frequencies were normalized to the 10,000 most abundant clones in each sample. Public T cell clones, which averaged fewer than five per sample, were excluded before analysis. Dominant motifs were analyzed with ImmunoMap using the PAM10 matrix, a gap penalty of 30, and a homology threshold of 0.3, and motifs with a cumulative frequency of at least 0.01 were considered dominant. Tumor-enriched and baseline blood-enriched clonotypes were defined by at least a 32-fold difference in abundance between compartments. Similarity between tumor and blood repertoires was quantified using the Baroni-Urbani and Buser coefficient, and groups were compared with two-tailed Wilcoxon tests in R. TCRdb provides this immuneACCESS table in a form limited to in-frame rearrangements. Some clones are lacking; in checked studies, under half of them reflect an unresolved V gene, and why the rest are absent is not known. That table furnishes V, J and clone size, whereas the DNA furnished D and trimming. The sample table contains around 9,000 clones; only one count was recorded for roughly 60% of them. The ten largest clones take up roughly 15% of the sample.

The sample comes from a study of radiation and T cells in renal cell carcinoma (dated by TCRdb to between 2020 and 2021). Background on the whole study: In total, 50 to 60 samples underwent TCR beta sequencing: roughly 26 tumors plus 27 peripheral blood samples. Across all 53 samples, several million unique CDR3 nucleotide sequences encoding about 2.4 million unique CDR3 amino acid sequences were identified. Overall results and qualifications from the work: An increase in top tumor clonotypes in blood was observed from baseline to 2 weeks post-radiation, followed by contraction by 4 weeks, which was taken to suggest transient expansion of tumor-resident clones. Because the trial had a single-armed design, the trial could not examine how radiation dose or scheduling affected the TCR repertoire. Only small tumor regions of 0.95 to 1 g were available, so intratumoral heterogeneity was not captured. Higher TCR clonality was observed in irradiated tumors than in controls, with an average of roughly 50% of the repertoire accounted for by the top 100 clonotypes, compared with roughly 40% in nephrectomy-only tumors. Because pretreatment tumor biopsies were not available, the study could not determine whether clonotypes were already present within the tumor at baseline. Compared with control tumors, irradiated tumors had a greater number of dominant CDR3 motifs, and these motifs made up a bigger portion of the repertoire.

Rearrangement joined TRBV18 to TRBJ1-1; the D gene cannot be named for sure. The sequence derives from a woman aged 50 to 60 with renal cell carcinoma. This material consisted of tumor tissue, taken from a patient whose treatment included radiotherapy and nephrectomy. The CDR3 sequence is CASSQSTTNTEAFF. The DNA is as follows: TGTGCCAGCTCACAGAGTACAACGAACACTGAAGCTTTCTTT. When the CDR3 is completed using the reference TRBV18 and TRBJ1-1 genes on either side, the full variable domain is NAGVMQNPRHLVRRRGQEARLRCSPMKGHSHVYWYRQLPEEGLKFMVYLQKENIIDESGMPKERFSAEFPKEGPSILRIQQVVRGDSAAYFCASSQSTTNTEAFFGQGTRLTVV.